Listed here are 10 T cell receptor beta chains from one sample, sequenced in a study of spatial heterogeneity in lung cancer. Time point reported: sample taken at primary tumor resection. One entry per CDR3 protein, called by TCRdb with MiXCR from the 5' RACE reads. The sample has roughly 40,000 distinct CDR3 sequences, 6.8% seen once. The specimen was PBMCs, collected at surgery. The receptors were sampled from a female donor with early-stage non-small cell lung cancer.

CDR3 sequence reads: CASSLTVLEAFF. The CDR3 nucleotides read TGTGCCAGCAGTTTAACGGTACTTGAAGCTTTCTTT. This chain connects TRBV28 to TRBJ1-1; D call uncertain. Germline V gene data show CDR1 as MDHEN and CDR2 as SYDVKM. Trimming cost V 2 bases and J 7 bases, with 8 bases left between them. CDR3 length equals 12 residues.

This clonotype was observed a handful of times. The rearrangement joins TRBV3-1 to TRBJ1-3; a weak D match, TRBD1 (5 bases). The CDR3 totals 17 residues. Germline CDR1 LGHDT, CDR2 YNNKEL (reference sequence). Trimming cost V 0 bases and J 4 bases, with 16 bases left between them. CDR3: CASSQDRRGVTGNTIYF. CDR3 in DNA: TGTGCCAGCAGCCAAGATCGGCGGGGGGTTACAGGAAACACCATATATTTT.

This clonotype was observed at least ten times. The chain joins TRBV5-1 to TRBJ1-2; 10 nucleotides align to TRBD1. Per germline, CDR1 SGHRS and CDR2 YFSETQ. The ends lost 3 bases at V and 3 bases at J; junction bases unmatched: 5. The CDR3 extends over 15 amino acids. The DNA of the CDR3 is TGCGCCAGCAGCTCCGGGACAGGGGTTGACTATGGCTACACCTTC. It specifies CASSSGTGVDYGYTF.

This clonotype was seen at least ten times. This rearrangement joins TRBV7-9 to TRBJ2-4; D call uncertain. CDR3 length: 11 amino acids. Between the trimmed V and J ends, which lost 5 bases and 15 bases, there was a span of 14 bases. Germline values: CDR1 SEHNR, CDR2 FQNEAQ (reference sequence). CDR3 in amino acids: CASSPRSIWYF. DNA of the CDR3: TGTGCCAGCAGCCCGAGGTCAATCTGGTACTTC.

At least ten counts were recorded for this clonotype. The genes are TRBV10-3 and TRBJ2-1; no firm D call. Trimming removed 5 bases from V and 6 bases from J, with 8 bases in between. The CDR3 covers 12 residues. Germline V gives CDR1 ENHRY, CDR2 SYGVKD. CDR3 coding DNA: TGTGCCATCAGTCCAAACATCAATGAGCAGTTCTTC. It yields the protein CAISPNINEQFF.

This clonotype was counted at least ten times. This chain links TRBV20-1 with TRBJ1-1; TRBD1 might be the D (5 bases). With 3 bases removed from V and 1 base from J, the gap between germline ends came to 21 bases. The CDR3 loop spans 17 amino acids. Germline loops: CDR1 DFQATT, CDR2 SNEGSKA (reference sequence). The chain's CDR3 is CSASPGTELWGNTEAFF. The CDR3 DNA sequence: TGCAGTGCTAGTCCCGGGACCGAATTATGGGGGAACACTGAAGCTTTCTTT.

This clonotype showed up many times. V and J are TRBV5-4 and TRBJ2-7, with no clear D. This CDR3 spans 12 amino acids. The germline gives CDR1 SGHNT, CDR2 YYREEE (reference sequence). V gave up 7 bases and J gave up 4 bases, with 12 bases separating them. CDR3 sequence: CASGPDPYEQYF. The CDR3 nucleotides are TGTGCCAGCGGCCCCGACCCGTACGAGCAGTACTTC.

There are many counts of this clonotype. The genes are TRBV5-1 and TRBJ1-2; D remains unclear. The germline V and J ends were trimmed by 4 bases and 2 bases, with 9 bases remaining between them. Germline lookup yields CDR1 SGHRS and CDR2 YFSETQ. The CDR3 runs to 13 residues. CDR3 sequence reads: CASSLGKNYGYTF. CDR3 in DNA: TGCGCCAGCAGCCTGGGCAAAAACTATGGCTACACCTTC.

This clonotype was observed many times. The chain recombines TRBV24-1 with TRBJ2-3; the match to TRBD2 covers 10 bases. Germline V gives CDR1 KGHDR, CDR2 SFDVKD. V lost 5 bases and J lost 0; bases outside the gene matches: 7. The CDR3 consists of 17 residues. The CDR3 DNA reads TGTGCCACCAGTGCTCCCGTAGCGGGGGGTAGCACAGATACGCAGTATTTT. Amino acids: CATSAPVAGGSTDTQYF.

This clonotype was seen more than once but under ten times. The chain has TRBV5-1 and TRBJ1-3; D gene unclear. The V gene lost 0 bases and the J gene lost 12 bases, with 7 bases spanning the gap. The CDR3 is made up of 11 amino acids. The V gene's germline CDR1 is SGHRS and CDR2 YFSETQ. CDR3 coding DNA: TGCGCCAGCAGCTTGGACAACCGCATATATTTT. Its protein is CASSLDNRIYF.